The rows below give T cell receptor beta chains drawn from one sample of a study of blood T cell repertoires in COVID-19. Produced via immunoSEQ multiplex PCR; TCRdb's table is partial and in-frame only. The profile covers more than 300,000 clones, with roughly 86% appearing a single time and 1.5% to 2% taken by the ten largest. Sequences were obtained from peripheral blood. The receptors were sampled from a woman in her 30s with COVID-19, enrolled during active disease. The CDR3 runs from the conserved cysteine through the conserved F or W. A clone size is listed for some rows: how often the clone was seen (once, few, many), or a class if it is expanded.

length | V | size | CDR3
17 | TRBV7-9 | . | CASSRAGGRQKLYGYTF
17 | TRBV10-3 | . | CAISESRESSYNSPLHF
13 | TRBV6-5 | . | CASKYGDSYEQYF
13 | TRBV3-1/TRBV3-2 | . | CASRSTGVEKLFF
13 | TRBV11-1 | . | CASSLAGFAEAFF
16 | TRBV7-9 | . | CASISAGGAANYGYTF
22 | TRBV28 | . | CASSQPTSSRGLQAYSNQPQHF
17 | TRBV11-2 | . | CASSLFSSGARTDTQYF
13 | TRBV3-1/TRBV3-2 | once | CASSQGRNQPQHF
14 | TRBV9 | . | CASSVLTGNTEAFF
14 | TRBV7-4 | . | CAPRKGGFGNTIYF
15 | TRBV11-3 | few | CASSLRVQGNSQQYF
15 | TRBV4-2 | . | CASSQDRVSYYGYTF
13 | TRBV7-8 | . | CASSKGQHTEAFF
15 | TRBV10-3 | . | CAISERSGGADEQFF
16 | TRBV27 | . | CASSPFGGFMNTEAFF
13 | TRBV7-2 | . | CASSLGAGYGYTF
14 | TRBV29-1 | . | CSVRAGTATGELFF
16 | TRBV3-1/TRBV3-2 | . | CASSQDLTGYSNGYTF
12 | TRBV29-1 | . | CSVATDGGEQYF
13 | TRBV12-3/TRBV12-4 | . | CASSPSLGGSYTF
16 | TRBV18 | few | CASSPGDREFYYGYTF
13 | TRBV11-1 | . | CASSGPLTGQQFF
11 | TRBV30 | . | CAWSAGSLPHF
15 | TRBV7-8 | . | CASSWSDRRVRPQHF
16 | TRBV19 | . | CASSPGAGQGYTEAFF
17 | TRBV7-2 | . | CASSLGGSGVAKNIQYF
15 | TRBV5-6 | few | CASSERGRGDTEAFF
13 | TRBV11-3 | . | CASSADTGDTQYF
15 | TRBV19 | . | CASSIGYQGGYEAFF
14 | TRBV7-2 | many | CASSWRTRSYEQYF
16 | TRBV28 | . | CASSLRAGGIWETQYF
16 | TRBV4-2 | . | CASSQDPNRGVYGYTF
11 | TRBV19 | . | CASKGLTEAFF
13 | TRBV19 | . | CASSPPEQREAFF
14 | TRBV2 | . | CASSDVSTNSPLHF
14 | TRBV2 | once | CASRGGSGANVLTF
18 | TRBV7-2 | . | CASSSNSLVGGAIYEQYF
17 | TRBV7-9 | . | CASSLEALGAPSHEQFF
13 | TRBV12-3/TRBV12-4 | . | CASSSTVSLEAFF
16 | TRBV5-1 | . | CASSLGGAGSTDTQYF
15 | TRBV9 | . | CASSVSLADTDTQYF
15 | TRBV6-6 | once | CASSYSASGSYEQYF
15 | TRBV5-6 | . | CASSLILTGLDEQFF
13 | TRBV19 | . | CVTKQGVNTEAFF
11 | TRBV20-1 | . | CSARLQETQYF
16 | TRBV19 | . | CASSMFGGTFNQPQHF
17 | TRBV28 | . | CASSLRGGMSINEKLFF
13 | TRBV4-2 | . | CASSQGENNEQFF
17 | TRBV19 | . | CASSIGRQGSSGNTIYF
14 | TRBV4-2 | . | CASSQDALGGGAFF
13 | TRBV5-1 | . | CASSFSPGDTQYF
16 | TRBV6-2/TRBV6-3 | . | CASSYLRTGVRNEQFF
14 | TRBV2 | . | CASSDSSGQSEAFF
13 | TRBV10-3 | . | CATKERETDTQYF